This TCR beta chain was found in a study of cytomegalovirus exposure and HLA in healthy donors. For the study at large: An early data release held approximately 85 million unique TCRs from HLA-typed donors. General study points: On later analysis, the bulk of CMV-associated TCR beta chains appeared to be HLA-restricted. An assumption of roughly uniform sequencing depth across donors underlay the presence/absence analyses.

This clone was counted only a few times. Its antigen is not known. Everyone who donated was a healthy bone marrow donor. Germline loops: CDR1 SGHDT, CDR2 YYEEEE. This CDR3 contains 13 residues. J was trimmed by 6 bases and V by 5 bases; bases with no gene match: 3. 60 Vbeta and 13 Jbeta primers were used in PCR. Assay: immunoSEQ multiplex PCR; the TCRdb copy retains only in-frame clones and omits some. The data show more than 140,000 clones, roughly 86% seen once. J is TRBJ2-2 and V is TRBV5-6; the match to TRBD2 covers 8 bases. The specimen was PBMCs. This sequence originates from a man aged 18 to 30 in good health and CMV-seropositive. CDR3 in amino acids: CASRLAAAGELFF. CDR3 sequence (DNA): TGTGCCAGCAGACTAGCGGCCGCCGGGGAGCTGTTTTTT.